Reported below is one TCR beta chain. This clonotype was recorded many times. What this receptor recognizes is not known. Nothing much larger sits one base from this clone, and base qualities are not available. Trimming takes 3 bases off V and 2 bases off J; junction bases not matched to a gene: 8. The CDR3 sequence holds 17 residues, the cysteine and phenylalanine included. Only the CDR3 region is kept as DNA, spanning 51 bases read in frame from base 1. CDR1 and CDR2 are drawn from the germline V gene: MGHRA, YSYEKL. These data originate in a study of Graves' ophthalmopathy and Graves' hyperthyroidism (dated 2018 in TCRdb). For the study in its entirety: Peripheral blood samples were taken at the time of initial diagnosis, before any treatment was given. To tell Graves' ophthalmopathy apart from Graves' hyperthyroidism, and to predict which patients would progress to ophthalmopathy, the study relied on TCR beta repertoire signatures. In total, 135 blood samples were TCR-sequenced: some 40 ophthalmopathy, some 75 hyperthyroidism and roughly 17 hyperthyroidism-to-ophthalmopathy patients. To explore V-J signatures that separate ophthalmopathy from hyperthyroidism, a discovery set of 100 patients was enrolled, consisting of 40 to 45 with ophthalmopathy and fewer than 60 with stable hyperthyroidism. For independent validation, a separate cohort was made up of approximately 18 hyperthyroidism patients plus 17 patients who later progressed from hyperthyroidism to ophthalmopathy. In about six hyperthyroidism patients, T-cell repertoires of thyroid tissue and blood were compared. After sampling, hyperthyroidism patients received methimazole starting at 30 mg daily, and ophthalmopathy patients received high-dose intravenous methylprednisolone. For training and testing, the approximately 97 patients in the discovery cohort were randomly divided in a 7:3 ratio.

TCR beta CDR3 regions were amplified from RNA transcripts for repertoire sequencing. HTBI primers and the Qiagen OneStep RT-PCR kit were used in a first-round RT-PCR, which was followed by a second-round multiplex PCR, size selection and purification. Sequencing of the libraries was carried out on an Illumina HiSeq2000 in paired-end mode with 100 bp reads. In the original analysis: Reads were processed with SOAPnuke, discarding reads with adapters, uncalled bases, mean Phred below 15, or no exact constant-primer or identifier match. COPE v1.2.5 was used to merge high-quality paired reads. Clonotypes were defined as unique nucleotide sequences and were aligned to IMGT TRB V, D and J references using MiTCR v1.1. Only V-J combinations with frequency above 0.0001 were analysed, covering around 99% of repertoires. A TCR clonal expansion and chaos score per V-J combination was defined as the ratio of F50 clonal expansion to chaos observed in the TCRdist matrix. Welch's t-statistics and random forest were used to narrow the features down to more than 10 V-J combinations, which were then fed into a naive Bayes classifier. The similarity between thyroid and blood repertoires was quantified using the Morisita-Horn index. Clones were called with MiXCR by TCRdb after fastp trimmed the public reads at Q25, and only in-frame beta chains were retained. Records with the same CDR3 protein are collapsed into one entry carrying the most frequent genes and DNA. V and J calls and clone size were set by TCRdb, not the authors. The table for this sample lists about 160,000 distinct CDR3 sequences; roughly 36% of them were counted only once. The top ten clones comprise nearly 9% of the sample.

Ophthalmopathy patients were characterized by moderately to severely active disease, a Clinical Activity Score of at least 3, a NOSPECS grade of at least 4, and a disease duration under 3 months. Patients with other autoimmune diseases, uncontrolled infections, pregnancy or lactation were excluded. Diagnosis relied on clinical symptoms, serum thyroxine, TRAb, thyroid ultrasound and orbital computed tomography. Ficoll-Paque density gradient centrifugation was used to isolate PBMCs from about 10 ml of fresh peripheral blood. Total RNA was extracted with Trizol reagent and quality-checked on an Agilent 2100 Bioanalyzer. General conclusions and limits of the study: In validation, the model predicted ophthalmopathy progression with less than 71% sensitivity and 72.22% specificity; approximately 12 predicted patients were CT-confirmed with GO in a median of around 6 months. Most of the expanded thyroid clonotypes with a frequency above 0.001 were also detected in blood, and it was suggested that the thyroid immune response may be reflected by blood repertoires. In cross-validation, the 13-signature model distinguished ophthalmopathy from stable hyperthyroidism with approximately 90% sensitivity and about 81% specificity, while in the test set the corresponding values were roughly 80% and 75%. Sample size was not statistically predetermined, and group allocation was not concealed from the investigators.

The chain was built from TRBV4-1 and TRBJ1-5; 9 central nucleotides agree with TRBD1. The origin of this receptor is a man between 25 and 39 years old with Graves' ophthalmopathy. Donor details come from another sample of the same person, matched by shared clones. The sample comprised peripheral blood. Here the CDR3 is given as CASSHHRGRLGNQPQHF. In nucleotides, the sequence is TGCGCCAGCAGCCATCACAGGGGGCGCTTGGGCAATCAGCCCCAGCATTTT.